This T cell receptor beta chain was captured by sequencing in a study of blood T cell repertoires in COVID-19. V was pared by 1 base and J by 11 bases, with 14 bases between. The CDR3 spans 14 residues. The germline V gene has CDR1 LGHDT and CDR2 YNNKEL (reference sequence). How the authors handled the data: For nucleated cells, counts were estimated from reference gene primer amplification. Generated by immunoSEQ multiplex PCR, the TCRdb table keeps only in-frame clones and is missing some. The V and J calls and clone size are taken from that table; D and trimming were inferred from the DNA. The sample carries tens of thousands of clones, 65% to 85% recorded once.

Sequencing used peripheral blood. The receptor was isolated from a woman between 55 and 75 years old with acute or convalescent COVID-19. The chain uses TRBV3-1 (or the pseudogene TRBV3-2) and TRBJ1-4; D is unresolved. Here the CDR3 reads CASSQVDTLAKLFF. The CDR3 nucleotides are TGTGCCAGCAGCCAAGTTGACACCTTGGCGAAACTGTTTTTT.